Listed below are T cell receptor beta chains from one sample, sequenced in a study of blood T cell repertoires in COVID-19. TCRdb's copy holds only in-frame clones and misses some; the assay was immunoSEQ multiplex PCR. The sample shows 250,000 to 350,000 clones, roughly 87% of them seen only once. Sequenced input: peripheral blood. These receptors all come from a woman between 50 and 59 years old who had recovered from COVID-19. The CDR3 runs from the conserved cysteine through the conserved F or W. The D gene is left open where the match is weak. Some rows mark clone size as missing; the rest say once, few, many or name a class of expanded clone.

TRBV5-6,TRBD1,.,TRBJ2-2,CASRGQGNTGELFF,TGTGCCAGCAGGGGACAGGGGAACACCGGGGAGCTGTTTTTT
TRBV19,.,.,TRBJ2-5,CASTLTGGVRETQYF,TGTGCCAGTACCCTTACAGGAGGGGTCAGAGAGACCCAGTACTTC
TRBV27,.,.,TRBJ1-2,CASRGARGYTF,TGTGCCAGCAGGGGAGCTAGAGGCTACACCTTC
TRBV24-1,.,.,TRBJ2-1,CATSNPTEANEQFF,TGTGCCACCAGCAATCCGACAGAGGCCAATGAGCAGTTCTTC
TRBV2,TRBD2,.,TRBJ2-1,CASRESGGPAEQFF,TGTGCCAGCAGGGAATCGGGAGGGCCGGCTGAGCAGTTCTTC
TRBV15,.,.,TRBJ1-2,CATSRAGNLYGYTF,TGTGCCACCAGCAGGGCGGGGAATCTCTATGGCTACACCTTC
TRBV7-3,.,.,TRBJ1-1,CASSLMVSGRTEAFF,TGTGCCAGCAGCTTAATGGTATCAGGTCGAACTGAAGCTTTCTTT
TRBV2,TRBD1,.,TRBJ1-2,CASGQAYGYTF,TGTGCCAGTGGACAGGCCTATGGCTACACCTTC
TRBV4-3,.,.,TRBJ2-7,CASSQVQGEGEQYF,TGCGCCAGCAGCCAAGTACAGGGAGAGGGAGAGCAGTACTTC
TRBV7-6,TRBD2,.,TRBJ2-7,CASSPSGPSGEQYF,TGTGCCAGCAGTCCTAGCGGACCCTCCGGAGAGCAGTACTTC
TRBV30,TRBD1,.,TRBJ2-3,CAWSGTGSGDTQYF,TGTGCCTGGAGCGGGACAGGGTCCGGAGATACGCAGTATTTT
TRBV6-6,TRBD1,.,TRBJ2-3,CASSGTGGGDTQYF,TGTGCCAGCAGCGGGACAGGGGGCGGAGATACGCAGTATTTT
TRBV7-2,TRBD1,.,TRBJ2-7,CASSLWGQGRSYEQYF,TGTGCCAGCAGCTTATGGGGACAGGGTAGGTCCTACGAGCAGTACTTC
TRBV30,TRBD2,.,TRBJ2-7,CAWSGRGRFYEQYF,TGTGCCTGGAGTGGGCGGGGGAGGTTCTACGAGCAGTACTTC
TRBV6-5,.,.,TRBJ1-2,CASREGNGYTF,TGTGCCAGCAGGGAGGGGAATGGCTACACCTTC
TRBV19,.,.,TRBJ1-1,CASSIRPPEGFF,TGTGCCAGTAGTATCCGACCCCCCGAGGGCTTCTTT
TRBV6-2/TRBV6-3,TRBD1,.,TRBJ1-5,CASSPRQGLPYSNQPQHF,TGTGCCAGCAGCCCTAGACAGGGGCTGCCATATAGCAATCAGCCCCAGCATTTT
TRBV18,TRBD1,.,TRBJ1-2,CASSQQTGHYGYTF,TGTGCCAGCTCCCAACAGACAGGGCACTATGGCTACACCTTC
TRBV3-1/TRBV3-2,TRBD2,.,TRBJ2-2,CASSQRGGAGELFF,TGTGCCAGCAGCCAGCGCGGGGGTGCCGGGGAGCTGTTTTTT
TRBV14,TRBD1,few,TRBJ1-2,CASSQGTGYGYTF,TGTGCCAGCAGCCAAGGGACAGGGTATGGCTACACCTTC
TRBV28,.,.,TRBJ1-1,CASSLWEGIFTEAFF,TGTGCCAGCAGTTTATGGGAGGGAATATTCACTGAAGCTTTCTTT
TRBV5-1,.,.,TRBJ1-1,CASSLAGVQAPNTEAFF,TGCGCCAGCAGCTTGGCCGGTGTTCAGGCCCCGAACACTGAAGCTTTCTTT
TRBV12-3/TRBV12-4,.,.,TRBJ1-1,CASSLNGDTEAFF,TGTGCCAGCAGTTTGAACGGGGACACTGAAGCTTTCTTT
TRBV9,TRBD1,.,TRBJ1-1,CASSVDRGEAFF,TGTGCCAGCAGCGTAGACAGGGGTGAAGCTTTCTTT
TRBV5-4,TRBD1,.,TRBJ2-7,CASREGQGAYEQYF,TGTGCCAGCAGGGAGGGACAGGGAGCCTACGAGCAGTACTTC
TRBV19,.,.,TRBJ1-3,CASSAGWSGNTIYF,TGTGCCAGTAGCGCCGGGTGGTCTGGAAACACCATATATTTT
TRBV19,.,.,TRBJ1-1,CASSSVSGETEAFF,TGTGCCAGTAGTTCAGTCTCCGGGGAAACTGAAGCTTTCTTT
TRBV28,.,.,TRBJ2-4,CASSFAVGGSYTKNIQYF,TGTGCCAGCAGCTTCGCGGTGGGGGGAAGTTATACCAAAAACATTCAGTACTTC
TRBV5-6,TRBD1,.,TRBJ1-4,CASSLRGPTNEKLFF,TGTGCCAGCAGCTTGAGGGGGCCAACTAATGAAAAACTGTTTTTT
TRBV28,.,.,TRBJ1-2,CASSLWSPGTHGYTF,TGTGCCAGCAGTTTATGGTCCCCAGGGACACATGGCTACACCTTC
TRBV5-1,TRBD1,once,TRBJ2-7,CASSRDRGPYEQYF,TGCGCCAGCAGCCGTGACAGGGGTCCCTACGAGCAGTACTTC
TRBV5-1,.,.,TRBJ2-7,CASSLVQGSSYEQYF,TGCGCCAGCAGCTTGGTGCAGGGGAGCTCCTACGAGCAGTACTTC
TRBV28,TRBD1,few,TRBJ2-1,CASSFPTSGTGYNEQFF,TGTGCCAGCAGTTTCCCCACCTCCGGGACAGGTTACAATGAGCAGTTCTTC
TRBV5-1,.,.,TRBJ2-1,CASSLRAYNEQFF,TGCGCCAGCAGCTTGAGAGCCTACAATGAGCAGTTCTTC
TRBV12-3/TRBV12-4,.,.,TRBJ2-3,CASSRTGTDTQYF,TGTGCCAGCAGTCGCACAGGGACAGATACGCAGTATTTT
TRBV29-1,.,.,TRBJ1-2,CSVGGQIYGYTF,TGCAGCGTAGGAGGACAGATCTATGGCTACACCTTC
TRBV5-1,.,.,TRBJ1-1,CASSFLGQNTEAFF,TGCGCCAGCAGCTTTCTCGGACAAAACACTGAAGCTTTCTTT
TRBV7-3,TRBD1,.,TRBJ1-2,CASSFGAGGDGYTF,TGTGCCAGCAGCTTCGGAGCAGGGGGCGATGGCTACACCTTC
TRBV5-1,TRBD2,.,TRBJ2-5,CASSLGPAGIETQYF,TGCGCCAGCAGCTTGGGTCCAGCGGGGATAGAGACCCAGTACTTC
TRBV5-1,.,few,TRBJ2-7,CASKPGLTSYEQYF,TGCGCCAGCAAACCGGGACTCACTTCCTACGAGCAGTACTTC
TRBV4-3,.,.,TRBJ2-2,CASSPPDGTGELFF,TGCGCCAGCAGCCCCCCAGACGGGACCGGGGAGCTGTTTTTT
TRBV7-9,.,.,TRBJ1-4,CASSWGRAREKLFF,TGTGCCAGCAGCTGGGGGCGTGCTCGTGAAAAACTGTTTTTT
TRBV19,.,.,TRBJ1-5,CASSMEASISNQPQHF,TGTGCCAGTAGTATGGAGGCATCTATTAGCAATCAGCCCCAGCATTTT
TRBV7-9,.,.,TRBJ2-1,CASSPTGPEQFF,TGTGCCAGCAGCCCTACAGGCCCTGAGCAGTTCTTC
TRBV29-1,TRBD1,.,TRBJ2-7,CSVVDRGVSYEQYF,TGCAGCGTCGTGGACAGGGGTGTCTCGTACGAGCAGTACTTC
TRBV5-1,.,.,TRBJ1-1,CASKRTANTEAFF,TGCGCCAGCAAGAGGACAGCGAACACTGAAGCTTTCTTT
TRBV27,.,.,TRBJ1-1,CASSSTRTRNTEAFF,TGTGCCAGCAGTTCGACCCGTACTAGGAACACTGAAGCTTTCTTT
TRBV10-2,TRBD1,few,TRBJ1-6,CASSRAGTGHNSPLHF,TGCGCCAGCAGTAGAGCGGGGACAGGGCATAATTCACCCCTCCACTTT
TRBV9,.,.,TRBJ1-4,CASSVGSGGTEIREKLFF,TGTGCCAGCAGCGTAGGATCGGGGGGGACCGAAATTAGGGAAAAACTGTTTTTT
TRBV30,TRBD1,.,TRBJ2-7,CAFLHPGQTYEQYF,TGTGCCTTTCTCCACCCGGGACAGACTTACGAGCAGTACTTC
TRBV15,.,.,TRBJ2-7,CATSRTAMTYEQYF,TGTGCCACCAGCAGGACAGCCATGACCTACGAGCAGTACTTC
TRBV5-6,TRBD2,.,TRBJ2-7,CASSFFLAGGYEQYF,TGTGCCAGCAGCTTTTTTCTAGCGGGGGGCTACGAGCAGTACTTC
TRBV7-2,TRBD1,.,TRBJ2-5,CASSRTGTGGVLPETQYF,TGTGCCAGCAGCCGTACCGGGACAGGGGGGGTTCTTCCCGAGACCCAGTACTTC
TRBV30,TRBD1,.,TRBJ1-1,CACRDREYTEAFF,TGTGCCTGTAGGGACAGGGAGTACACTGAAGCTTTCTTT
TRBV25-1,.,.,TRBJ1-4,CASSGWTVTDEKLFF,TGTGCCAGCAGTGGGTGGACAGTTACGGATGAAAAACTGTTTTTT
TRBV3-1/TRBV3-2,TRBD1,.,TRBJ1-1,CASSLRDRGTEAFF,TGTGCCAGCAGCCTCCGGGACAGGGGGACTGAAGCTTTCTTT
TRBV7-9,TRBD1,.,TRBJ2-2,CASSLGQGNTGELFF,TGTGCCAGCAGCTTAGGACAGGGAAACACCGGGGAGCTGTTTTTT
TRBV10-3,TRBD1,.,TRBJ1-5,CAIRPQGNQPQHF,TGTGCCATCAGACCACAGGGGAATCAGCCCCAGCATTTT
TRBV6-5,.,once,TRBJ1-1,CASTRAGDLGEAFF,TGTGCCAGCACCCGGGCAGGGGATCTTGGTGAAGCTTTCTTT